The clone carrying this T cell receptor beta chain appeared a few times. Antigen specificity is unknown. As to treatment: approximately nine-day PBMC culture with coronavirus spike peptide pools or control peptides (ViraFEST assay). Collection of the unexposed donor's CD4+ T cells took place before the COVID-19 pandemic (2011-2018). This specimen belongs to a study of vaccination and CD4 T cells after COVID-19. Study-wide background: Each enrolled participant received a two-dose regimen of either BNT162b2 or mRNA-1273 vaccine.

The germline V gene encodes CDR1 SGHRS and CDR2 YFSETQ. Trimming took off 3 bases at V and 4 bases at J, with 7 bases between the two ends. CDR3 length: 12 amino acids. The Oncomine TCR Beta short-read assay sequenced DNA from cultured CD4+ T cells. TCRdb redid the calling of the PCR reads with MiXCR, one entry per CDR3 protein. The sample yields several thousand distinct CDR3 sequences, about 40% seen once. The chain is built from TRBV5-1 and TRBJ2-5; no definite D call. Input material: CD4+ T cells from blood, cultured in vitro. The receptor was isolated from a human donor in good health. As DNA, the CDR3 is TGCGCCAGCAGCTCCCTAGGAGAGACCCAGTACTTC. Translated: CASSSLGETQYF.